The 17 T cell receptor beta chains listed next were all sequenced from one sample in a study of shared clonotypes between healthy human individuals. Assay used: immunoSEQ multiplex PCR; TCRdb lists only in-frame clones, some missing. The sample includes about 2.4 million clones, 93% of them seen just once. The sequencing sample was made of naive CD4+ T cells from PBMCs. Subset defined: CD45RA+ positively selected. These receptors were obtained from a man aged 18-30 years in good health. Some clones in this sample may be carry-over from other donors' samples.

V is TRBV28 and J is TRBJ2-7; either TRBD1 or TRBD2 may supply D (6 bases each). The V gene's germline CDR1 is MDHEN and CDR2 SYDVKM. The CDR3 totals 14 residues. V was cut by 3 bases and J by 6 bases, with 15 bases left in between. In DNA form, the CDR3 reads TGTGCCAGCAGTTTTGGGACACTCGGGGGCGAGCAGTACTTC. It yields the protein CASSFGTLGGEQYF.

This CDR3 is CASSPVDRRSETQYF. The CDR3 nucleotides read TGCGCCAGCAGCCCGGTGGACCGCCGATCGGAGACCCAGTACTTC. The gene calls are TRBV5-1 and TRBJ2-5, with D hard to call. The V end lost 4 bases, the J end lost 5 bases, and 18 bases lay between the germline ends. This CDR3 spans 15 amino acids. Per the germline V gene, CDR1 is SGHRS and CDR2 is YFSETQ.

The chain joins TRBV5-1 to TRBJ2-1; D possibly corresponds to TRBD2 (6 bases). The germline CDR1 and CDR2 sequences are SGHRS and YFSETQ. The CDR3 is made up of 13 amino acids. Deletions cut 0 bases from V and 13 bases from J, with 14 bases between. The CDR3 DNA reads TGCGCCAGCAGCTTGGAGCTGTCGGGACTCCAGTTCTTC. It translates to CASSLELSGLQFF.

The chain is built from TRBV28 and TRBJ1-2; D is undetermined. Trimming took 6 bases from V and 3 from J, leaving 14 bases between them. The germline gives CDR1 MDHEN, CDR2 SYDVKM. The CDR3 spans 14 residues. CDR3 in DNA: TGTGCCAGCAGGCGTTTGGCGGCGTACTATGGCTACACCTTC. Translation gives CASRRLAAYYGYTF.

This clone was recorded only once. One junction end does not reproduce the germline sequence, and a read error may be involved. This chain links TRBV28 with TRBJ2-3, with 10 bases aligning to TRBD1. The CDR3 spans 12 residues. Germline lookup yields CDR1 MDHEN and CDR2 SYDVKM. The CDR3 DNA follows: TGTGCCAGCAGGACAGGGGGCGGATTAGTAGATTTT. This gives the protein CASRTGGGLVDF.

This clone appeared once. The rearrangement joins TRBV6-5 to TRBJ1-1; D not resolved. The V end lost 0 bases, the J end lost 4 bases, and 6 bases lay between the germline ends. The CDR3 extends over 13 amino acids. Germline V gives CDR1 MNHEY, CDR2 SVGAGI. The CDR3 loop reads CASSYSVSTEAFF. The CDR3 DNA is TGTGCCAGCAGTTACTCGGTCAGCACTGAAGCTTTCTTT.

In nucleotides, the CDR3 is TGTGCCAGCAGTGATGCGGCCTGGGGGTCGGGTGAGCAGTTCTTC. This sequence encodes CASSDAAWGSGEQFF. The chain couples TRBV25-1 to TRBJ2-1; D is possibly TRBD1 or TRBD2 (5 bases each). Deletions cut 3 bases from V and 9 bases from J, with 18 bases between. Germline V gene data show CDR1 as MGHDK and CDR2 as SYGVNS. The CDR3 length is 15 residues.

In regard to this clone: Other DNA sequences from this sample encode an identical CDR3 as well. The chain combines TRBV5-1 with TRBJ2-7; 7 nucleotides agree with TRBD2. V shed 0 bases, J shed 3 bases, and the junction held 3 bases outside the gene matches. CDR1 is SGHRS and CDR2 is YFSETQ in the germline V gene. There are 14 residues in the CDR3. In DNA, the CDR3 is TGCGCCAGCAGCTTGGCGAGCGGGAACTACGAGCAGTACTTC. Protein: CASSLASGNYEQYF.

This clone has a single count. V is TRBV27 and J is TRBJ1-5; 10 positions match TRBD1. Losses at the gene ends were 4 bases for V and 7 bases for J; bases not matched to a gene: 4. The germline CDR1 and CDR2 sequences are MNHEY and SMNVEV (reference sequence). The CDR3 runs 14 residues. This chain's CDR3 is CASSSGQGSQPQHF. The CDR3 DNA is TGTGCCAGCAGTTCGGGACAGGGGAGCCAGCCCCAGCATTTT.

The CDR3 spells CASSQGGNTDTQYF. The CDR3 nucleotides read TGCGCCAGCAGCCAAGGGGGGAACACAGATACGCAGTATTTT. This chain links TRBV4-1 with TRBJ2-3; D may match TRBD1 or TRBD2 (5 bases each). The CDR3 is 14 residues long. The germline V and J ends were trimmed by 1 base and 2 bases, with 7 bases remaining between them. Germline loops: CDR1 MGHRA, CDR2 YSYEKL.

The chain combines TRBV7-3 with TRBJ2-6; D remains unclear. The germline V gene has CDR1 SGHTA and CDR2 FQGTGA. V lost 5 bases, J lost 4 bases, and 6 bases lay in between. The CDR3 covers 13 residues. CDR3: CASSPRGANVLTF. The CDR3 bases are TGTGCCAGCAGCCCGAGGGGGGCCAACGTCCTGACTTTC.

V and J are TRBV25-1 and TRBJ2-7, with TRBD1 matching 7 bases. With V trimmed by 5 bases and J by 7 bases, 11 bases remained unmatched. The CDR3 has 14 amino acids. Germline CDR1 and CDR2: MGHDK and SYGVNS. CDR3 nucleotide sequence: TGTGCCAGCAGTATGACAGGGTTGCGGAAAGAGCAGTACTTC. This translates into CASSMTGLRKEQYF.

The V and J genes are TRBV7-3 and TRBJ2-3; 7 bases match TRBD1. The germline CDR1 and CDR2 sequences are SGHTA and FQGTGA. V gave up 4 bases and J gave up 6 bases; unmatched junction bases: 10. This CDR3 region has 15 residues. This CDR3 reads CASSSGQTDGDTQYF. DNA for the CDR3: TGTGCCAGCAGCTCGGGACAGACGGATGGCGATACGCAGTATTTT.

This clone appeared once. The chain links TRBV27 to TRBJ2-7; TRBD2 agrees at 7 bases. J gave up 2 bases and V 6 bases, and 13 bases lay outside the gene matches. The CDR3 loop spans 16 amino acids. The germline CDR1 and CDR2 sequences are MNHEY and SMNVEV (reference sequence). DNA for the CDR3: TGTGCCAGCAGGTGGGCTGGGGCGGGAGATACCTACGAGCAGTACTTC. Translation: CASRWAGAGDTYEQYF.

The gene calls are TRBV28 and TRBJ2-1, with D unclear. With 7 bases removed from V and 8 bases from J, the gap between germline ends came to 12 bases. The CDR3 contains 12 residues. Germline assignment: CDR1 MDHEN and CDR2 SYDVKM. The CDR3 sequence is CASTFRSDEQFF. For the CDR3, the DNA is TGTGCCAGCACCTTTCGGAGCGATGAGCAGTTCTTC.

The gene calls are TRBV25-1 and TRBJ2-5; a possible D gene is TRBD2 (6 bases). V was trimmed by 5 bases and J by 5 bases, leaving 18 bases between them. CDR1 is MGHDK, CDR2 SYGVNS, per germline. CDR3 length equals 15 residues. CDR3 residues: CASSYTAGTGETQYF. DNA of the CDR3: TGTGCCAGCAGTTACACAGCGGGCACGGGGGAGACCCAGTACTTC. Full variable domain (remainder filled in from reference TRBV25-1 and TRBJ2-5): EADIYQTPRYLVIGTGKKITLECSQTMGHDKMYWYQQDPGMELHLIHYSYGVNSTEKGDLSSESTVSRIRTEHFPLTLESARPSHTSQYLCASSYTAGTGETQYFGPGTRLLVL.

The chain joins TRBV25-1 to TRBJ2-1; perhaps TRBD2 as D (6 bases). V lost 3 bases to trimming and J lost 1 base, with 10 bases between them. CDR3 length: 15 amino acids. Germline V lookup: CDR1 MGHDK, CDR2 SYGVNS. The CDR3, as DNA: TGTGCCAGCAGTGATGTAGCGGCATCCTACAATGAGCAGTTCTTC. This gives the protein CASSDVAASYNEQFF.